Following are 22 T cell receptor beta chains from one sample sequenced in a study of blood T cell repertoires in COVID-19. Here immunoSEQ multiplex PCR was the method, and the copy in TCRdb shows in-frame clones only, minus some. The sample shows about 130,000 clones, 88% of them seen only once. The sample taken for sequencing was peripheral blood. These receptors were taken from a man between 65 and 79 years old with active COVID-19.

The J gene is TRBJ1-2, the V gene TRBV4-1; D gene uncertain. This CDR3 has 14 residues. Trimming took off 0 bases at V and 0 bases at J, with 5 bases between the two ends. The V gene's germline CDR1 is MGHRA and CDR2 YSYEKL. CDR3 sequence reads: CASSQDGANYGYTF. The CDR3, as DNA: TGCGCCAGCAGCCAAGACGGGGCTAACTATGGCTACACCTTC.

The chain has TRBV27 and TRBJ2-4; 9 bases agree with TRBD1. V lost 8 bases and J lost 6; bases outside the gene matches: 8. Germline V gives CDR1 MNHEY, CDR2 SMNVEV (reference sequence). The CDR3 extends over 14 amino acids. The CDR3 loop reads CASPSGTGPNIQYF. The CDR3 DNA is TGTGCCAGCCCCTCAGGGACAGGGCCAAACATTCAGTACTTC.

The chain carries TRBV11-2 and TRBJ1-4, with D hard to call. The CDR3 totals 12 residues. The germline V gene has CDR1 SGHAT and CDR2 FQNNGV. V lost 0 bases and J 11 bases, leaving 7 bases between the germline ends. CDR3 loop: CASSLDARKLFF. In nucleotides, the CDR3 is TGTGCCAGCAGCTTAGATGCCCGGAAACTGTTTTTT. The variable domain in full, with the rest retrieved from reference TRBV11-2 and TRBJ1-4, is EAGVAQSPRYKIIEKRQSVAFWCNPISGHATLYWYQQILGQGPKLLIQFQNNGVVDDSQLPKDRFSAERLKGVDSTLKIQPAKLEDSAVYLCASSLDARKLFFGSGTQLSVL.

The rearrangement uses TRBV7-9 and TRBJ1-2, with D possibly TRBD1 on 6 matching bases. The CDR3 runs 14 residues. Germline assignment: CDR1 SEHNR and CDR2 FQNEAQ (reference sequence). The germline V and J ends were trimmed by 5 bases and 5 bases, with 15 bases remaining between them. The CDR3 coding sequence is TGTGCCAGCAGCGGAAACCAGGGGCTTTATGGCTACACCTTC. It encodes CASSGNQGLYGYTF.

The chain is built from TRBV24-1 and TRBJ1-5; perhaps TRBD1 as D (6 bases). Looked up from germline, CDR1 is KGHDR and CDR2 is SFDVKD. The V end lost 4 bases, the J end lost 4 bases, and 13 bases lay between the germline ends. The CDR3 is made up of 15 amino acids. This CDR3 is CATSDPGTPNQPQHF. In DNA, the CDR3 is TGTGCCACCAGTGACCCTGGGACACCGAATCAGCCCCAGCATTTT.

This clone appeared a single time. V is TRBV7-3 and J is TRBJ2-7; weak D call: TRBD2 (6 bases). Trimming took off 5 bases at V and 3 bases at J, with 20 bases between the two ends. Germline loops: CDR1 SGHTA, CDR2 FQGTGA. The CDR3 sequence is 16 residues long. CDR3 loop: CASSRAGTSNVYEQYF. For the CDR3, the DNA is TGTGCCAGCAGCCGGGCCGGGACTTCAAACGTCTACGAGCAGTACTTC. The full variable domain, rest sourced from reference TRBV7-3 and TRBJ2-7, is GAGVSQTPSNKVTEKGKYVELRCDPISGHTALYWYRQSLGQGPEFLIYFQGTGAADDSGLPNDRFFAVRPEGSVSTLKIQRTERGDSAVYLCASSRAGTSNVYEQYFGPGTRLTVT.

The V and J genes are TRBV28 and TRBJ2-7; D may be TRBD1 (5 bases). The CDR3 is 17 amino acids. The ends were cut back, 5 bases at V and 6 bases at J, with 26 bases in the middle. Per the germline V gene, CDR1 is MDHEN and CDR2 is SYDVKM. The CDR3 DNA reads as TGTGCCAGCAGTGCCCGTGGGGCGGCGTCACCTACGGGCGAGCAGTACTTC. The encoded protein is CASSARGAASPTGEQYF.

This clone occurred once. The chain combines TRBV5-1 with TRBJ2-6, with a possible D match to TRBD2 (6 bases). Trimming removed 1 base from V and 0 bases from J, with 14 bases in between. Germline V CDR1 and CDR2: SGHRS, YFSETQ. CDR3 length: 18 residues. The CDR3, as DNA: TGCGCCAGCAGCTTGAAGCCAGGCGGGGACTCTGGGGCCAACGTCCTGACTTTC. It codes for CASSLKPGGDSGANVLTF.

The rearrangement links TRBV4-1 to TRBJ2-1, with 11 bases aligning to TRBD2. V lost 0 bases to trimming and J lost 9 bases; unmatched junction nucleotides: 4. The CDR3 runs 15 residues. Germline CDR1 MGHRA, CDR2 YSYEKL. Here the CDR3 reads CASSQDVGTSGEQFF. The CDR3 nucleotides read TGCGCCAGCAGCCAAGACGTTGGGACTAGCGGTGAGCAGTTCTTC.

V and J are TRBV9 and TRBJ2-7; 9 positions match TRBD1. The CDR3 length is 15 residues. V dropped 2 bases and J dropped 3; count of bases not matched to a gene: 6. Germline CDR1 is SGDLS and CDR2 is YYNGEE. CDR3 in amino acids: CASSVGQGNFYEQYF. CDR3 DNA: TGTGCCAGCAGCGTGGGACAGGGAAACTTCTACGAGCAGTACTTC.

The rearrangement links TRBV6-6 to TRBJ2-3; 8 positions agree with TRBD2. The CDR3 is 14 amino acids. In germline, CDR1 is MNHNY, CDR2 SVGAGI (reference sequence). V shed 8 bases and J 1 base; nucleotides not matched to a gene: 5. CDR3 amino acids: CASLAGGRTDTQYF. Here the CDR3 DNA reads TGTGCCAGCCTTGCGGGGGGACGCACAGATACGCAGTATTTT.

This clone has just a few counts. CDR3 nucleotide sequence: TGCGCCAGCAGCCCTGGACAGTTTCTCTCTGGAAACACCATATATTTT. Protein sequence: CASSPGQFLSGNTIYF. The chain couples TRBV5-1 to TRBJ1-3, with D maybe TRBD1 (6 bases). The ends were cut back, 4 bases at V and 0 bases at J, with 14 bases in the middle. The V gene's germline CDR1 is SGHRS and CDR2 YFSETQ. This CDR3 has 16 residues.

This clone was picked up one time. V and J are TRBV5-1 and TRBJ2-1; 7 nucleotides agree with TRBD2. The CDR3 is 15 amino acids. Per germline, CDR1 SGHRS and CDR2 YFSETQ. V shed 0 bases, J shed 0 bases, and the junction held 0 bases outside the gene matches. Written as DNA, the CDR3 is TGCGCCAGCAGCTTGGCTAGCGGCTCCTACAATGAGCAGTTCTTC. This encodes CASSLASGSYNEQFF.

The J gene is TRBJ1-1, the V gene TRBV29-1; 7 nucleotides align to TRBD1. This CDR3 spans 12 amino acids. The germline V gene encodes CDR1 SQVTM and CDR2 ANQGSEA. Germline trimming cut 7 bases from V and 8 bases from J; bases unmatched to any gene: 10. CDR3: CSATGDGEEAFF. The CDR3 bases are TGCAGCGCCACAGGGGACGGAGAGGAAGCTTTCTTT.

The V gene is TRBV5-8, the J gene TRBJ1-1, with 8 nucleotides matching TRBD1. The ends lost 2 bases at V and 4 bases at J; junction bases unmatched: 1. Germline values: CDR1 SGHTS, CDR2 YDEGEE. The CDR3 runs to 13 residues. This CDR3 reads CASSFDRGTEAFF. Here the CDR3 DNA reads TGTGCCAGCAGCTTCGACAGGGGCACTGAAGCTTTCTTT.

The J gene is TRBJ2-7, the V gene TRBV15; D perhaps matches TRBD1 (6 bases). The CDR3 loop spans 15 amino acids. Germline CDR1 reads LNHNV; CDR2 reads YYDKDF (reference sequence). Trimming cost V 1 base and J 2 bases, with 12 bases left between them. The CDR3 region has the DNA TGTGCCACCAGCAGAGGGACAGTCACCACCTACGAGCAGTACTTC. It codes for CATSRGTVTTYEQYF.

The chain combines TRBV27 with TRBJ2-5; unclear D gene. CDR1 is MNHEY, CDR2 SMNVEV, per germline (reference sequence). The germline V and J ends were trimmed by 2 bases and 5 bases, with 21 bases remaining between them. This CDR3 has 17 residues. The CDR3 DNA reads TGTGCCAGCAGTTTAAATTCCCCCGTGGGCTCTCGGGAGACCCAGTACTTC. This translates into CASSLNSPVGSRETQYF.

The chain combines TRBV6-5 with TRBJ2-7; 9 bases agree with TRBD2. V lost 6 bases, J lost 2 bases, and 5 bases stayed unmatched. From germline, CDR1 is MNHEY and CDR2 SVGAGI. This CDR3 has 14 amino acids. The CDR3 DNA reads as TGTGCCAGCAGCCCGACTAGCGGAGCCTACGAGCAGTACTTC. This translates into CASSPTSGAYEQYF.

V usage is TRBV28 and J usage is TRBJ2-3, with D possibly being TRBD2 (6 bases). CDR1 and CDR2 from the germline V gene are MDHEN and SYDVKM. V lost 4 bases and J lost 2, with 13 bases in between. The CDR3 is 15 residues long. The CDR3 protein is CASSSGRRATDTQYF. For the CDR3, the DNA is TGTGCCAGCAGTTCAGGGAGGCGGGCCACAGATACGCAGTATTTT.

The chain has TRBV27 and TRBJ2-7; D is perhaps TRBD2 (5 bases). CDR1 is MNHEY, CDR2 SMNVEV, per germline (reference sequence). V shed 8 bases and J shed 4 bases, with 18 bases lying between them. The CDR3 runs 14 residues. Here the CDR3 DNA reads TGTGCCAGCCGCCGACCGGACGGGAAGTACGAGCAGTACTTC. This translates into CASRRPDGKYEQYF.

This clone was detected only once. J is TRBJ2-1 and V is TRBV11-2; 9 nucleotides match TRBD2. The junction had 2 bases not matched to a gene; V was cut back by 3 bases and J by 2 bases. The CDR3 contains 15 residues. Germline CDR1 SGHAT, CDR2 FQNNGV. For the CDR3, the DNA is TGTGCCAGCAGCTTTACTAGCGGGCCCTACAATGAGCAGTTCTTC. Translation: CASSFTSGPYNEQFF.

The rearrangement joins TRBV4-1 to TRBJ2-3; 11 bases map to TRBD2. In germline, CDR1 is MGHRA, CDR2 YSYEKL. V gave up 1 base and J gave up 4 bases; unmatched junction bases: 4. The CDR3 totals 16 residues. CDR3 sequence reads: CASSQVSGRAPDTQYF. As DNA, the CDR3 is TGCGCCAGCAGCCAAGTTAGCGGGAGGGCCCCAGATACGCAGTATTTT.